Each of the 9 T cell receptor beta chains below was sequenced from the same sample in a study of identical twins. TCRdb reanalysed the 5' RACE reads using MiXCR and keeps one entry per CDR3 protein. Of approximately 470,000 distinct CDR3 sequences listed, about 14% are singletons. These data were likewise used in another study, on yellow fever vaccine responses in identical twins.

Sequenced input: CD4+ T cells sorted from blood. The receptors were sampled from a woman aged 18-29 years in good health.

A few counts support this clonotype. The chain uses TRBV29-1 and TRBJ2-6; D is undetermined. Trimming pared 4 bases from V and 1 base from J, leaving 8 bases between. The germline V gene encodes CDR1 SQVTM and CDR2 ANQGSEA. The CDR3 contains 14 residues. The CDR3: CSVVSNSGANVLTF. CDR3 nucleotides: TGCAGCGTTGTTTCCAATTCTGGGGCCAACGTCCTGACTTTC. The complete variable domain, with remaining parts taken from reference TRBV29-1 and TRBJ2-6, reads SAVISQKPSRDICQRGTSLTIQCQVDSQVTMMFWYRQQPGQSLTLIATANQGSEATYESGFVIDKFPISRPNLTFSTLTVSNMSPEDSSIYLCSVVSNSGANVLTFGAGSRLTVL.

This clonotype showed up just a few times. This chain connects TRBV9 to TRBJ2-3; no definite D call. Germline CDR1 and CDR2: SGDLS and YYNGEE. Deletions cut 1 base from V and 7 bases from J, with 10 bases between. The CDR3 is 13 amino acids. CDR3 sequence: CASSVTGDNTQYF. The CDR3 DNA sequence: TGTGCCAGCAGCGTAACTGGGGATAATACGCAGTATTTT.

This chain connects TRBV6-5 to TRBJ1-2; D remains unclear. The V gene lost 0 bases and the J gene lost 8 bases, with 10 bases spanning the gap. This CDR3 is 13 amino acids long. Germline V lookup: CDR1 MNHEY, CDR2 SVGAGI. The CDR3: CASSYSGVEGYTF. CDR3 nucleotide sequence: TGTGCCAGCAGTTACTCCGGGGTGGAGGGCTACACCTTC.

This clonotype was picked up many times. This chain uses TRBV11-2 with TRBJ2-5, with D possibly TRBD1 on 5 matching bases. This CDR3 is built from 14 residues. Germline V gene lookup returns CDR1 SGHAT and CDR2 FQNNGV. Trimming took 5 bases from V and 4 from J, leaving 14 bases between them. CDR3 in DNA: TGTGCCAGCAGCCCAGGACAAATGGGAGAGACCCAGTACTTC. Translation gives CASSPGQMGETQYF.

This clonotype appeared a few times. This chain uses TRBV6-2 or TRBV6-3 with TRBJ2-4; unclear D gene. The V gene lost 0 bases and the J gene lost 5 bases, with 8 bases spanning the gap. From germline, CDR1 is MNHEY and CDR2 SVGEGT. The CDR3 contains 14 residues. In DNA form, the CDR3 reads TGTGCCAGCAGTTACTCGGGTCCGGAAAACATTCAGTACTTC. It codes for CASSYSGPENIQYF.

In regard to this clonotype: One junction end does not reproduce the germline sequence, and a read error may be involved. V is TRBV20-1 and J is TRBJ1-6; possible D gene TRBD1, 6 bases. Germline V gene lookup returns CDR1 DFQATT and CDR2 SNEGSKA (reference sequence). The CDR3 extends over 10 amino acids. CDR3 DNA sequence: TGCAGTGCTCAACCCAGGGGCCGCCTCTTT. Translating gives CSAQPRGRLF.

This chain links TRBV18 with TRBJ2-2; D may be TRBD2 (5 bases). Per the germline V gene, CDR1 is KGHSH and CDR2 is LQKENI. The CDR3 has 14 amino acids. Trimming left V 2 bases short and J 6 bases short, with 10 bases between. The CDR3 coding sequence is TGTGCCAGCTCACCAATTACCGGGGCCGGGGAGCTGTTTTTT. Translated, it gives CASSPITGAGELFF.

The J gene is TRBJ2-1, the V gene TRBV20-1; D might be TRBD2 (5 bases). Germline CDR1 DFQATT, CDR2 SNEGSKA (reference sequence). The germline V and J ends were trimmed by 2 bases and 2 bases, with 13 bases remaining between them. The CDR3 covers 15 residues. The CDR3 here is CSARMASRTYNEQFF. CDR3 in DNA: TGCAGTGCTAGAATGGCTAGCCGCACCTACAATGAGCAGTTCTTC.

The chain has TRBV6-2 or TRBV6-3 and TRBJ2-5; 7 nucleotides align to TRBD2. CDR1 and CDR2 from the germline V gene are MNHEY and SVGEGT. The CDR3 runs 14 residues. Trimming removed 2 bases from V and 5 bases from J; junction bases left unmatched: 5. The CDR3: CASSYGWGGETQYF. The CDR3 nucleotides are TGTGCCAGCAGTTACGGCTGGGGGGGGGAGACCCAGTACTTC.